These 12 T cell receptor beta chains were sequenced from one sample in a study of blood T cell repertoires in COVID-19. Using immunoSEQ multiplex PCR, the repertoire was profiled, and TCRdb retains in-frame clones only, with some absent. The sample holds approximately 230,000 clones, about 85% seen once. The material sequenced was peripheral blood. These receptors originate from a man in his late teens or twenties with active or convalescent COVID-19.

The J gene is TRBJ1-1, the V gene TRBV2, with D unresolved. Looked up from germline, CDR1 is SNHLY and CDR2 is FYNNEI. CDR3 length: 12 residues. Trimming took 8 bases from V and 0 from J, leaving 7 bases between them. CDR3 coding DNA: TGTGCCAGCGAACTTATGAACACTGAAGCTTTCTTT. Its translation is CASELMNTEAFF.

The chain links TRBV4-1 to TRBJ2-3, with D possibly matching TRBD2 (5 bases). The CDR3 sequence is 14 residues long. The germline V gene has CDR1 MGHRA and CDR2 YSYEKL. Trimming left V 4 bases short and J 1 base short, with 9 bases between. CDR3 region: CASSRGDGTDTQYF. The CDR3 DNA reads TGCGCCAGCAGCCGGGGAGACGGCACAGATACGCAGTATTTT.

J is TRBJ2-7 and V is TRBV7-9, with TRBD1 matching over 9 bases. Germline CDR1 and CDR2: SEHNR and FQNEAQ (reference sequence). The CDR3 totals 16 residues. J lost 2 bases, V lost 1 base, and 6 bases had no gene match. CDR3 protein: CASSLGRDREAYEQYF. The CDR3 bases are TGTGCCAGCAGCTTAGGGCGGGACAGGGAAGCCTACGAGCAGTACTTC.

The CDR3 DNA follows: TGTGCCAGCAGAAACCCAGGGTTCGAAAAACTGTTTTTT. Translated: CASRNPGFEKLFF. The V gene is TRBV6-5, the J gene TRBJ1-4; TRBD1 is a possible D gene (5 bases). The CDR3 has 13 amino acids. Per germline, CDR1 MNHEY and CDR2 SVGAGI. Trimming pared 6 bases from V and 8 bases from J, leaving 13 bases between.

The J gene is TRBJ2-1, the V gene TRBV6-5; TRBD1 might be the D (5 bases). The V end was cut by 2 bases, the J end by 4 bases, with 6 bases between. This CDR3 comprises 13 residues. CDR1 and CDR2 from the germline V gene are MNHEY and SVGAGI. The CDR3 here is CASSYGAYNEQFF. The DNA for the CDR3 is TGTGCCAGCAGTTACGGGGCTTACAATGAGCAGTTCTTC.

The chain uses TRBV5-6 and TRBJ2-7; tentative D call: TRBD1 (6 bases). Trimming removed 4 bases at V and 6 bases at J, with 26 bases between. Germline assignment: CDR1 SGHDT and CDR2 YYEEEE. The CDR3 spans 17 residues. The CDR3 DNA sequence: TGTGCCAGCAGCGGATCAGGACGAAGACAGGATCGAGGCGAGCAGTACTTC. It is translated as CASSGSGRRQDRGEQYF.

The chain is built from TRBV6-1 and TRBJ2-3; 9 bases are shared with TRBD2. Trimming removed 0 bases from V and 2 bases from J; junction bases left unmatched: 6. Germline values: CDR1 MNHNS, CDR2 SASEGT. The length of the CDR3 is 17 residues. CDR3 coding DNA: TGTGCCAGCAGTGAAGCGCTGGCGGGGGGGGTCACAGATACGCAGTATTTT. The encoded protein is CASSEALAGGVTDTQYF.

The chain combines TRBV19 with TRBJ2-1; 10 bases agree with TRBD1. Trimming at V came to 8 bases and at J to 9 bases, leaving 10 bases not matched to a gene. Germline lookup yields CDR1 LNHDA and CDR2 SQIVND (reference sequence). The CDR3 totals 14 residues. CDR3 protein: CASGLGGTGVEQFF. CDR3 nucleotides: TGTGCCAGTGGCCTGGGCGGGACAGGGGTTGAGCAGTTCTTC.

The count of this clone is one. The rearrangement links TRBV5-6 to TRBJ2-7, with 8 nucleotides matching TRBD1. V shed 4 bases, J shed 4 bases, and the junction held 7 bases outside the gene matches. This CDR3 has 14 residues. The germline CDR1 and CDR2 sequences are SGHDT and YYEEEE. Here the CDR3 DNA reads TGTGCCAGCAGCGCGGACAGGGTTGAGTACGAGCAGTACTTC. It specifies CASSADRVEYEQYF.

The table lists this clone with many counts. The chain carries TRBV7-2 and TRBJ1-2; D not resolved. CDR3 size: 17 residues. With 5 bases removed from V and 1 base from J, the gap between germline ends came to 20 bases. The germline CDR1 and CDR2 sequences are SGHTA and FQGNSA. The CDR3 reads CASSQSGRRVLNYGYTF. CDR3 DNA sequence: TGTGCCAGCAGCCAGAGCGGCAGGAGGGTCCTTAACTATGGCTACACCTTC.

V and J are TRBV9 and TRBJ2-1, with a tentative D call TRBD1 (6 bases). Trimming took 4 bases from V and 6 from J, leaving 17 bases between them. The germline V gene encodes CDR1 SGDLS and CDR2 YYNGEE. This CDR3 is 15 amino acids long. DNA for the CDR3: TGTGCCAGCAGCATAGCACAGGGTCCGTTCAATGAGCAGTTCTTC. Translated: CASSIAQGPFNEQFF. Complete variable domain (other parts from reference TRBV9 and TRBJ2-1): DSGVTQTPKHLITATGQRVTLRCSPRSGDLSVYWYQQSLDQGLQFLIQYYNGEERAKGNILERFSAQQFPDLHSELNLSSLELGDSALYFCASSIAQGPFNEQFFGPGTRLTVL.

The chain is built from TRBV9 and TRBJ2-1, with TRBD2 as a possible D gene (6 bases). The germline V and J ends were trimmed by 5 bases and 12 bases, with 21 bases remaining between them. This CDR3 region has 14 residues. CDR1 is SGDLS, CDR2 YYNGEE, per germline. The CDR3 sequence is CASSSLGGSFSQFF. CDR3 in DNA: TGTGCCAGCAGTTCCCTGGGGGGTTCCTTTTCGCAGTTCTTC.